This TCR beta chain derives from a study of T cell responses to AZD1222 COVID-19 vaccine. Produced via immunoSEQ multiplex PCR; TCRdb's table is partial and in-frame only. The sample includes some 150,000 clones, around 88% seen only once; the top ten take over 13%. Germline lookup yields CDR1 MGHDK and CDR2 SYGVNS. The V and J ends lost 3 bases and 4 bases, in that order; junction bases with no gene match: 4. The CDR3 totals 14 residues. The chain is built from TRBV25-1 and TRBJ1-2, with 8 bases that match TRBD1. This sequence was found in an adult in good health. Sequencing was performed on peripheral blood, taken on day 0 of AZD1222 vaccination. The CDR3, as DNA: TGTGCCAGCAGTGATCAGACAGGGGCCTATGGCTACACCTTC. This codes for CASSDQTGAYGYTF.